Below are 12 T cell receptor beta chains sequenced from a single sample in a study of blood T cells in healthy people across ages. Then a second PCR, running roughly 7 to 11 cycles, was carried out with a sample-barcoded 5' primer and a J-beta primer mix. TCRdb used MiXCR to reprocess the 5' RACE reads, holding one entry per CDR3 protein. Of 600,000 to 850,000 distinct CDR3 sequences listed, roughly 25% are singletons. This same sample was also taken into another study, of T cells of mothers and their children.

The sample was blood. The receptors shown here come from a boy younger than 18 in good health.

The gene calls are TRBV29-1 and TRBJ1-1; a possible D gene is TRBD1 (6 bases). The CDR3 runs 12 residues. Trimming shortened V by 8 bases and J by 5 bases, and 15 bases separated the two germline ends. Germline lookup yields CDR1 SQVTM and CDR2 ANQGSEA. In nucleotides, the CDR3 is TGCAGCTGGACAGACCTGGGGACTGAAGCTTTCTTT. This codes for CSWTDLGTEAFF.

The V and J genes are TRBV20-1 and TRBJ2-1; 11 bases line up with TRBD2. The CDR3 is made up of 14 amino acids. Per the germline V gene, CDR1 is DFQATT and CDR2 is SNEGSKA (reference sequence). With V trimmed by 3 bases and J by 6 bases, 4 bases remained unmatched. CDR3 DNA: TGCAGTGCTAGGACGGGGACTAGCGGCAATGAGCAGTTCTTC. It translates to CSARTGTSGNEQFF.

This clonotype was seen a few times. V is TRBV4-1 and J is TRBJ1-4, with a tentative D call TRBD1 (6 bases). CDR1 is MGHRA, CDR2 YSYEKL, per germline. Trimming cost V 4 bases and J 5 bases, with 14 bases left between them. This CDR3 is built from 15 residues. The CDR3 reads CASSPGQFENEKLFF. CDR3 nucleotides: TGCGCCAGCAGCCCCGGACAGTTTGAAAATGAAAAACTGTTTTTT.

This clonotype was counted only a few times. This chain connects TRBV27 to TRBJ2-1; D is undetermined. CDR3 length equals 13 residues. Per germline, CDR1 MNHEY and CDR2 SMNVEV (reference sequence). V lost 3 bases to trimming and J lost 4 bases, with 7 bases between them. The chain's CDR3 is CASSFAEYNEQFF. CDR3 DNA: TGTGCCAGCAGTTTCGCGGAGTACAATGAGCAGTTCTTC.

The J gene is TRBJ2-7, the V gene TRBV2; TRBD1 agrees at 7 bases. J was trimmed by 7 bases and V by 3 bases; bases with no gene match: 9. The CDR3 extends over 14 amino acids. Germline V gene lookup returns CDR1 SNHLY and CDR2 FYNNEI. The CDR3 DNA reads as TGTGCCAGCAGTGACAGGACAGGTCTGAATGAGCAGTACTTC. Its protein product is CASSDRTGLNEQYF.

This clonotype was picked up a small number of times. CDR3 DNA: TGTGCCAGCAGCCCCGAAGGAGCGAACACTGAAGCTTTCTTT. Translating it yields CASSPEGANTEAFF. V gene TRBV7-9 combines with J gene TRBJ1-1; the D is unclear. Germline lookup yields CDR1 SEHNR and CDR2 FQNEAQ (reference sequence). The germline V and J ends were trimmed by 5 bases and 1 base, with 11 bases remaining between them. The CDR3 totals 14 residues.

For the CDR3, the DNA is TGTGCCAGCAGTTTAACCAGGGATAATTCCCACGAGCAGTACTTC. Its translation is CASSLTRDNSHEQYF. The rearrangement uses TRBV28 and TRBJ2-7, with D tentatively TRBD1 (5 bases). The V gene lost 2 bases and the J gene lost 5 bases, with 16 bases spanning the gap. The CDR3 consists of 15 residues. Germline CDR1 reads MDHEN; CDR2 reads SYDVKM.

This clonotype was detected many times. This chain joins TRBV18 and TRBJ2-5; 8 bases match TRBD2. V dropped 8 bases and J dropped 3; count of bases not matched to a gene: 5. Germline lookup yields CDR1 KGHSH and CDR2 LQKENI. The CDR3 totals 13 residues. Here the CDR3 reads CASSPGLEETQYF. DNA of the CDR3: TGTGCCAGCAGCCCGGGACTAGAAGAGACCCAGTACTTC. Complete variable domain (other parts from reference TRBV18 and TRBJ2-5): NAGVMQNPRHLVRRRGQEARLRCSPMKGHSHVYWYRQLPEEGLKFMVYLQKENIIDESGMPKERFSAEFPKEGPSILRIQQVVRGDSAAYFCASSPGLEETQYFGPGTRLLVL.

A few counts support this clonotype. This chain uses TRBV6-2 or TRBV6-3 with TRBJ2-1; 14 bases agree with TRBD2. This CDR3 has 17 amino acids. J gave up 12 bases and V 5 bases, and 15 bases lay outside the gene matches. Germline CDR1 and CDR2: MNHEY and SVGEGT. The CDR3 sequence is CASSDQSGTSGRGAQFF. The CDR3 DNA reads TGTGCCAGCAGTGACCAGTCCGGGACTAGCGGGAGAGGGGCGCAGTTCTTC.

This clonotype was counted a few times. The chain links TRBV27 to TRBJ2-5, with 13 bases aligning to TRBD2. Per germline, CDR1 MNHEY and CDR2 SMNVEV (reference sequence). The length of the CDR3 is 15 residues. The V gene end was trimmed by 8 bases and the J gene end by 5 bases; junction bases not matched to a gene: 8. CDR3 in amino acids: CASALAGGPRETQYF. CDR3 DNA sequence: TGTGCCAGCGCACTAGCGGGAGGGCCCCGGGAGACCCAGTACTTC.

This chain joins TRBV7-9 and TRBJ2-1; 7 nucleotides align to TRBD2. The J call may be incorrect, as the DNA end agrees better with TRBJ2-7. Germline V gene lookup returns CDR1 SEHNR and CDR2 FQNEAQ (reference sequence). This CDR3 has 13 residues. CDR3 DNA sequence: TGTGCCAGCAGCTCCCCGGGGGGTCACGAGCAGTACTTC. As protein: CASSSPGGHEQYF.

This clonotype was detected only a few times. The rearrangement links TRBV29-1 to TRBJ2-2, with D possibly being TRBD1 or TRBD2 (5 bases each). Germline lookup yields CDR1 SQVTM and CDR2 ANQGSEA. The CDR3 is 13 residues long. V gave up 6 bases and J gave up 5 bases, with 13 bases separating them. The CDR3 nucleotides are TGCAGCGTGCCGGGACGGACAACCGGGGAGCTGTTTTTT. Its translation: CSVPGRTTGELFF.